The 27 T cell receptor beta chains listed next were all sequenced from one sample in a study of blood T cell repertoires in COVID-19. Sequencing used immunoSEQ multiplex PCR; TCRdb keeps in-frame clones, though not all of them. This sample has about 270,000 clones, with around 90% found just once. The sample taken for sequencing was PBMCs or T cells enriched from blood (not recorded which). The receptors derive from a man aged 35 to 55 who had been exposed to COVID-19.

This sequence joins TRBV19 and TRBJ2-7; 8 bases line up with TRBD1. V was clipped by 0 bases and J by 6 bases; unmatched bases: 7. The CDR3 is 15 residues long. Germline CDR1 and CDR2: LNHDA and SQIVND (reference sequence). The CDR3 sequence: CASSIEGTGNLEQYF. The CDR3 DNA reads TGTGCCAGTAGTATAGAAGGGACAGGTAACCTCGAGCAGTACTTC.

The rearrangement links TRBV28 to TRBJ1-4; the D is unclear. Trimming removed 4 bases from V and 4 bases from J, with 16 bases in between. Germline V gene sequence: CDR1 MDHEN, CDR2 SYDVKM. The CDR3 length is 16 residues. CDR3 amino acids: CASSSGRGEYNEKLFF. CDR3 nucleotide sequence: TGTGCCAGCAGTTCCGGCCGGGGAGAGTATAATGAAAAACTGTTTTTT.

The rearrangement joins TRBV19 to TRBJ2-5; 7 positions match TRBD1. This CDR3 is 14 amino acids long. Germline CDR1 and CDR2: LNHDA and SQIVND (reference sequence). V was pared by 3 bases and J by 2 bases, with 3 bases of the junction left unmatched. The CDR3 nucleotides are TGTGCCAGTAGTATTAACAGGGGTCAAGAGACCCAGTACTTC. Its protein product is CASSINRGQETQYF.

The chain uses TRBV19 and TRBJ2-7; 7 bases match TRBD1. Germline assignment: CDR1 LNHDA and CDR2 SQIVND (reference sequence). The trim removed 7 bases at V and 2 bases at J, leaving 5 bases unmatched. This CDR3 comprises 13 residues. CDR3 DNA sequence: TGTGCCAGTAACAGGGGATTTCCCTACGAGCAGTACTTC. Its translation is CASNRGFPYEQYF.

V usage is TRBV5-6 and J usage is TRBJ1-2; 11 bases agree with TRBD1. The CDR3 consists of 18 residues. From germline, CDR1 is SGHDT and CDR2 YYEEEE. The J segment lost 4 bases and the V segment lost 2 bases, leaving 13 bases of the junction unmatched. CDR3 nucleotide sequence: TGTGCCAGCAGCTTCAAAATACGTCGGGACAGGGGGGTCTATGGCTACACCTTC. Protein: CASSFKIRRDRGVYGYTF.

This clone was counted a single time. The chain recombines TRBV6-6 with TRBJ1-5; D is ambiguous. V gave up 3 bases and J gave up 0 bases, with 12 bases separating them. This CDR3 region has 16 residues. Germline-derived CDR1 and CDR2 are MNHNY and SVGAGI (reference sequence). In DNA form, the CDR3 reads TGTGCCAGCAGTTATCCCTTGGACTTTAGCAATCAGCCCCAGCATTTT. Translating it yields CASSYPLDFSNQPQHF.

This clone was counted only a few times. The chain joins TRBV19 to TRBJ2-7; 10 bases line up with TRBD1. This CDR3 comprises 15 residues. V lost 3 bases to trimming and J lost 6 bases; unmatched junction nucleotides: 8. The germline gives CDR1 LNHDA, CDR2 SQIVND (reference sequence). CDR3 region: CASSITGTGDGEQYF. The CDR3 nucleotides read TGTGCCAGTAGTATCACCGGGACAGGGGACGGCGAGCAGTACTTC.

V usage is TRBV18 and J usage is TRBJ1-2, with D hard to call. Looked up from germline, CDR1 is KGHSH and CDR2 is LQKENI. The CDR3 extends over 16 amino acids. Trimming took off 3 bases at V and 0 bases at J, with 14 bases between the two ends. CDR3 sequence: CASSPGEGDTNYGYTF. For the CDR3, the DNA is TGTGCCAGCTCACCCGGTGAGGGAGATACTAACTATGGCTACACCTTC.

This clone was seen a single time. The CDR3 loop reads CASSLQGRSTYEQYF. The CDR3 DNA sequence: TGTGCCAGCAGTTTACAGGGCCGATCAACCTACGAGCAGTACTTC. The V call is TRBV27, the J call TRBJ2-7; D is perhaps TRBD1 (5 bases). There are 15 residues in the CDR3. In germline, CDR1 is MNHEY, CDR2 SMNVEV (reference sequence). Between the trimmed V and J ends, which lost 2 bases and 2 bases, there was a span of 13 bases.

Of note for this clone: The same CDR3 can be traced to other DNA sequences in this sample. The rearrangement joins TRBV2 to TRBJ1-5; D call uncertain. Germline CDR1 SNHLY, CDR2 FYNNEI. The V end lost 3 bases, the J end lost 5 bases, and 8 bases lay between the germline ends. CDR3 size: 13 residues. The CDR3 is CASSEYRDQPQHF. CDR3 bases: TGTGCCAGCAGTGAGTATAGAGATCAGCCCCAGCATTTT.

CDR3 region: CASSLSRNQPQHF. The CDR3 bases are TGCGCCAGCAGCTTGTCTCGCAATCAGCCCCAGCATTTT. This chain links TRBV5-1 with TRBJ1-5; D is undetermined. The CDR3 contains 13 residues. Trimming pared 1 base from V and 2 bases from J, leaving 4 bases between. CDR1 is SGHRS, CDR2 YFSETQ, per germline.

In nucleotides, the CDR3 is TGTGCCAGCAAGGCAGGGCCCTACGAGCAGTACTTC. Translated: CASKAGPYEQYF. This chain connects TRBV27 to TRBJ2-7; possibly TRBD1 for D (5 bases). Germline V gives CDR1 MNHEY, CDR2 SMNVEV (reference sequence). With 7 bases removed from V and 2 bases from J, the gap between germline ends came to 9 bases. There are 12 residues in the CDR3.

The V call is TRBV6-1, the J call TRBJ1-5; TRBD1 might be the D (5 bases). Trimming stripped 1 base from V and 4 bases from J, with 11 bases between. CDR3 length: 15 amino acids. Germline V gene lookup returns CDR1 MNHNS and CDR2 SASEGT. DNA for the CDR3: TGTGCCAGCAGTGAAGAGGCAGGGTTTAATCAGCCCCAGCATTTT. Its protein is CASSEEAGFNQPQHF.

The V call is TRBV19, the J call TRBJ2-1, with TRBD2 identical over 8 bases. The V segment lost 8 bases and the J segment 0 bases; nucleotides outside the gene matches: 3. This CDR3 is 14 amino acids long. The germline V gene encodes CDR1 LNHDA and CDR2 SQIVND (reference sequence). CDR3 in amino acids: CASSGTSSYNEQFF. The CDR3 DNA reads TGTGCCAGTTCCGGGACTAGCTCCTACAATGAGCAGTTCTTC. Combining the CDR3 with reference TRBV19 and TRBJ2-1 gives the whole variable domain DGGITQSPKYLFRKEGQNVTLSCEQNLNHDAMYWYRQDPGQGLRLIYYSQIVNDFQKGDIAEGYSVSREKKESFPLTVTSAQKNPTAFYLCASSGTSSYNEQFFGPGTRLTVL.

The V and J genes are TRBV30 and TRBJ2-3; D perhaps matches TRBD2 (6 bases). The CDR3 has 14 residues. Germline lookup yields CDR1 GTSNPN and CDR2 SVGIG (reference sequence). V was shortened by 2 bases and J by 6 bases, with 15 bases between the two germline ends. CDR3: CAWSSGGARDTQYF. The CDR3 DNA sequence: TGTGCCTGGAGTTCGGGCGGGGCTCGGGATACGCAGTATTTT. Full variable domain (remainder filled in from reference TRBV30 and TRBJ2-3): SQTIHQWPATLVQPVGSPLSLECTVEGTSNPNLYWYRQAAGRGLQLLFYSVGIGQISSEVPQNLSASRPQDRQFILSSKKLLLSDSGFYLCAWSSGGARDTQYFGPGTRLTVL.

The chain is built from TRBV11-3 and TRBJ1-5; a possible D gene is TRBD1 (5 bases). The CDR3 contains 16 residues. V lost 2 bases, J lost 7 bases, and 18 bases lay in between. CDR1 and CDR2 from the germline V gene are SGHNT and YENEEA. The CDR3 sequence: CASSLRHRISPQPQHF. The CDR3 region has the DNA TGTGCCAGCAGCTTAAGACACAGGATATCACCCCAGCCCCAGCATTTT.

The rearrangement links TRBV14 to TRBJ2-3; TRBD2 aligns across 7 bases. CDR3 length: 15 residues. V dropped 4 bases and J dropped 2; count of bases not matched to a gene: 6. Germline V gene lookup returns CDR1 SGHDN and CDR2 FVKESK. CDR3 protein: CASSRGGTHTDTQYF. In DNA form, the CDR3 reads TGTGCCAGCAGCCGGGGAGGGACCCACACAGATACGCAGTATTTT.

V and J are TRBV4-1 and TRBJ1-1, with D unclear. The CDR3 runs 15 residues. Germline V gives CDR1 MGHRA, CDR2 YSYEKL. V lost 1 base and J 0 bases, leaving 9 bases between the germline ends. The CDR3 reads CASSQGNSLNTEAFF. The CDR3 DNA follows: TGCGCCAGCAGCCAAGGGAACAGTCTGAACACTGAAGCTTTCTTT.

This sequence joins TRBV14 and TRBJ2-3, with 8 bases identical to TRBD2. Trimming cost V 6 bases and J 4 bases; bases outside gene matches: 9. The CDR3 sequence is 15 residues long. Germline V gene data show CDR1 as SGHDN and CDR2 as FVKESK. CDR3 loop: CASSRSGRGADTQYF. The CDR3 DNA follows: TGTGCCAGCAGTAGGAGCGGGAGAGGTGCAGATACGCAGTATTTT.

In regard to this clone: The same CDR3 also results from other DNA sequences found in this sample. The chain employs TRBV9 and TRBJ2-2; TRBD1 aligns across 7 bases. This CDR3 is built from 15 residues. CDR1 is SGDLS and CDR2 is YYNGEE in the germline V gene. The V segment lost 0 bases and the J segment 3 bases; nucleotides outside the gene matches: 2. CDR3 bases: TGTGCCAGCAGCGTAGCTACAGGGGACACCGGGGAGCTGTTTTTT. Protein product: CASSVATGDTGELFF.

The CDR3 nucleotides are TGTGCCAGCAGCGTAGGTAGCGGGGACTACGAGCAGTACTTC. This gives the protein CASSVGSGDYEQYF. The chain combines TRBV9 with TRBJ2-7; 8 bases agree with TRBD2. The length of the CDR3 is 14 residues. Per germline, CDR1 SGDLS and CDR2 YYNGEE. Trimming cost V 0 bases and J 3 bases; bases outside gene matches: 2.

The rearrangement joins TRBV10-3 to TRBJ2-5, with 9 bases identical to TRBD2. This CDR3 spans 14 amino acids. The ends lost 10 bases at V and 3 bases at J; junction bases unmatched: 9. The germline CDR1 and CDR2 sequences are ENHRY and SYGVKD. The DNA of the CDR3 is TGTGCCACCGCGGAGGCTAGCGGGAAAGAGACCCAGTACTTC. This sequence encodes CATAEASGKETQYF.

The V gene is TRBV27, the J gene TRBJ2-7; TRBD2 aligns across 10 bases. The CDR3 loop spans 14 amino acids. Germline trimming cut 6 bases from V and 2 bases from J; bases unmatched to any gene: 4. Germline loops: CDR1 MNHEY, CDR2 SMNVEV (reference sequence). The CDR3 nucleotides read TGTGCCAGCAGCATAACTAGCGGGGCCTACGAGCAGTACTTC. This encodes CASSITSGAYEQYF.

This chain connects TRBV5-1 to TRBJ1-6; TRBD1 matches 7 bases. The CDR3 covers 14 residues. V was clipped by 2 bases and J by 8 bases; unmatched bases: 4. Germline lookup yields CDR1 SGHRS and CDR2 YFSETQ. CDR3 sequence (DNA): TGCGCCAGCAGCTTACAGGGGTCCTATTCACCCCTCCACTTT. This gives the protein CASSLQGSYSPLHF. Full variable domain (outside the CDR3, taken from reference TRBV5-1 and TRBJ1-6): KAGVTQTPRYLIKTRGQQVTLSCSPISGHRSVSWYQQTPGQGLQFLFEYFSETQRNKGNFPGRFSGRQFSNSRSEMNVSTLELGDSALYLCASSLQGSYSPLHFGNGTRLTVT.

This clone has just a few counts. The CDR3 loop reads CANRELDTGELFF. The CDR3 DNA sequence: TGTGCCAACCGAGAGCTAGACACCGGGGAGCTGTTTTTT. The J gene is TRBJ2-2, the V gene TRBV10-3; no reliable D call. Trimming took off 10 bases at V and 3 bases at J, with 12 bases between the two ends. Germline V gene data show CDR1 as ENHRY and CDR2 as SYGVKD. The CDR3 extends over 13 amino acids.

The CDR3 is CATGTGGVVNTEAFF. The CDR3 nucleotides read TGTGCCACAGGGACAGGGGGCGTGGTGAACACTGAAGCTTTCTTT. V gene TRBV7-9 combines with J gene TRBJ1-1; 12 bases are a match to TRBD1. With 10 bases clipped from V and 0 bases from J, the junction kept 6 bases outside the gene matches. CDR1 and CDR2 from the germline V gene are SEHNR and FQNEAQ (reference sequence). The length of the CDR3 is 15 residues.

The CDR3 region has the DNA TGTGCCAGCAGCCAAGAGAGGGCCCAGACCCAGTACTTC. Protein sequence: CASSQERAQTQYF. V is TRBV3-1 (or the pseudogene TRBV3-2) and J is TRBJ2-5; D perhaps matches TRBD2 (5 bases). Germline V gives CDR1 LGHDT, CDR2 YNNKEL (reference sequence). The length of the CDR3 is 13 residues. V was shortened by 0 bases and J by 6 bases, with 8 bases between the two germline ends.